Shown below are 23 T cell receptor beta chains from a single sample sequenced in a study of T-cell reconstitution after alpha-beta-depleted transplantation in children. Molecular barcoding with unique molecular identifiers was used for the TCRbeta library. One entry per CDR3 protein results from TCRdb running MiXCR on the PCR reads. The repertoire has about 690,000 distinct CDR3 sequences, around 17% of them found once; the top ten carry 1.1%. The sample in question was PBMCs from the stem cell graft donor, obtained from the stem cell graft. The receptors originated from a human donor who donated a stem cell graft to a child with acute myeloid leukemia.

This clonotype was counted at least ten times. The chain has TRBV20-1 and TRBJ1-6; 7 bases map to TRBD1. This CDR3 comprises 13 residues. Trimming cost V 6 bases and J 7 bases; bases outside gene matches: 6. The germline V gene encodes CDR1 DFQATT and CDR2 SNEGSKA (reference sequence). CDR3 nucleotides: TGCAGTGCCCGACAGGGCTACAATTCACCCCTCCACTTT. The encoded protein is CSARQGYNSPLHF.

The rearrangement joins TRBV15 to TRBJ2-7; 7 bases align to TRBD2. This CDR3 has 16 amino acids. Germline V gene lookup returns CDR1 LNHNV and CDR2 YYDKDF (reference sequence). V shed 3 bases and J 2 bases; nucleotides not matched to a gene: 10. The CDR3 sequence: CATSRGLYGRAYEQYF. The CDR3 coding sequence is TGTGCCACCAGCAGGGGCTTATATGGGAGGGCCTACGAGCAGTACTTC.

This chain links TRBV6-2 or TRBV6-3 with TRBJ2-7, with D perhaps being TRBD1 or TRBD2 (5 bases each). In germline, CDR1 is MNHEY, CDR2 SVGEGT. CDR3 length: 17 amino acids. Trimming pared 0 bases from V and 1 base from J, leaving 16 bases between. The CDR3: CASSYSRAGSFSYEQYF. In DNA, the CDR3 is TGTGCCAGCAGTTACTCCCGGGCAGGGAGCTTTTCCTACGAGCAGTACTTC.

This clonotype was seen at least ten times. CDR3 region: CSAGRGETEAFF. CDR3 sequence (DNA): TGCAGTGCTGGACGAGGGGAGACTGAAGCTTTCTTT. The rearrangement links TRBV20-1 to TRBJ1-1; weak D call: TRBD1 (5 bases). CDR3 size: 12 residues. V lost 5 bases, J lost 5 bases, and 12 bases lay in between. CDR1 DFQATT and CDR2 SNEGSKA come from the germline V gene (reference sequence).

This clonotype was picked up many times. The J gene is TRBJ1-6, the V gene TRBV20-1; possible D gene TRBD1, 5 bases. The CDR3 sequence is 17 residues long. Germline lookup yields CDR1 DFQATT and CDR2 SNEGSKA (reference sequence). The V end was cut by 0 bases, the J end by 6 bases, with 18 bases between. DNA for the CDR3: TGCAGTGCTAGAGATCGATGGGGGTCAGGACTTAATTCACCCCTCCACTTT. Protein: CSARDRWGSGLNSPLHF.

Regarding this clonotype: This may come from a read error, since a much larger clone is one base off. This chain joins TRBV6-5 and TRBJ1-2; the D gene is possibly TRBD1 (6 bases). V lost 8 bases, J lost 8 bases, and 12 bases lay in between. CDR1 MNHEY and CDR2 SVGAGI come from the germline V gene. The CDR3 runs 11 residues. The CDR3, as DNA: TGTGCCAGCTCACGGGGGGCGGGCTACACCTTC. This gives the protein CASSRGAGYTF.

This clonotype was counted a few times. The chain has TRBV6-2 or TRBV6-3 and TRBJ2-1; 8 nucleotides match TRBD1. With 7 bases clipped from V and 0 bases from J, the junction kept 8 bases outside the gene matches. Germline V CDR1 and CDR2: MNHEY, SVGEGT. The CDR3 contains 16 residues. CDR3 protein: CASNQGASSSYNEQFF. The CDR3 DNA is TGTGCCAGCAATCAGGGGGCGTCTAGCTCCTACAATGAGCAGTTCTTC.

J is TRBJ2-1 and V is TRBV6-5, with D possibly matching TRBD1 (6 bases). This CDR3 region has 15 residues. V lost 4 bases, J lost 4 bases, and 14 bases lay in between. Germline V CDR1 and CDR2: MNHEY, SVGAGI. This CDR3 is CASSLGAEPYNEQFF. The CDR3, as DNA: TGTGCCAGCAGTTTGGGGGCCGAACCATACAATGAGCAGTTCTTC.

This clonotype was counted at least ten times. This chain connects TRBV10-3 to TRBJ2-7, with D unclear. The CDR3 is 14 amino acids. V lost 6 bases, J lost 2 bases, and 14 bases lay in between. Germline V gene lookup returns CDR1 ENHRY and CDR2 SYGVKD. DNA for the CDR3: TGTGCCATCAGCCCCTCGAGAGAGACCTACGAGCAGTACTTC. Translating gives CAISPSRETYEQYF.

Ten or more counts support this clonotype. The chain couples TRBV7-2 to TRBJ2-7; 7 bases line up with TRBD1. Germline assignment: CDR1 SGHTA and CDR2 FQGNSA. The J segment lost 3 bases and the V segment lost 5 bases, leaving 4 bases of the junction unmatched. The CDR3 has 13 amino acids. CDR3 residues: CASSARDSYEQYF. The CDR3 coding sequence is TGTGCCAGCAGCGCTCGGGACAGCTACGAGCAGTACTTC.

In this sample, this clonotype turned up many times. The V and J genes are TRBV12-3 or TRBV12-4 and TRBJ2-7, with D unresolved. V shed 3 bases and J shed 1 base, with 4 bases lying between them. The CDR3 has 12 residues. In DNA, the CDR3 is TGTGCCAGCAGTTTCCAGTCCTACGAGCAGTACTTC. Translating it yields CASSFQSYEQYF.

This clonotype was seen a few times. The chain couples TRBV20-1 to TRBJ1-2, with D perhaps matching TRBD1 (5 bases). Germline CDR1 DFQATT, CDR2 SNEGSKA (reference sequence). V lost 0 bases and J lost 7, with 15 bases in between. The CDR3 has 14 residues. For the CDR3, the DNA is TGCAGTGCTAGAGATCCCGGGGCGCTCATTGGCTACACCTTC. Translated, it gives CSARDPGALIGYTF.

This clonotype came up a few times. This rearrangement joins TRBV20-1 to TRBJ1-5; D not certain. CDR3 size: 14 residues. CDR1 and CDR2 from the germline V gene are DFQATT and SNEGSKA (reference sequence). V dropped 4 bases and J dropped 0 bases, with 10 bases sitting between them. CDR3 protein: CSATRAYSNQPQHF. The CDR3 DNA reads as TGCAGTGCTACGCGAGCTTATAGCAATCAGCCCCAGCATTTT.

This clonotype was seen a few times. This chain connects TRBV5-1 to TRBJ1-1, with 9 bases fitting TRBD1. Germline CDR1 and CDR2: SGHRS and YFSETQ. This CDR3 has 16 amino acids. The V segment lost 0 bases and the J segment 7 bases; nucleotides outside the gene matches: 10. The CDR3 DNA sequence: TGCGCCAGCAGCTTGGGGCTTACAGGGGGCGCGGATGAAGCTTTCTTT. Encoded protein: CASSLGLTGGADEAFF.

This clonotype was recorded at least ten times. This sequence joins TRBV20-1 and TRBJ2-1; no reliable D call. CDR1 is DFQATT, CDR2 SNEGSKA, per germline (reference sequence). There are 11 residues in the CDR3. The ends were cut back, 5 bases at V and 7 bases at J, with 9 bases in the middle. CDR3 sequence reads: CSAPNENEQFF. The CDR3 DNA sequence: TGCAGTGCTCCTAATGAGAATGAGCAGTTCTTC.

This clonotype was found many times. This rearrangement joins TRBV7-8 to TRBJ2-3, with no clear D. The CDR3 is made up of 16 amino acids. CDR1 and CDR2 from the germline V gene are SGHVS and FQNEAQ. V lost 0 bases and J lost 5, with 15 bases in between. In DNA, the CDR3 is TGTGCCAGCAGCTTAGCGGTTAGGTCGCTAGAAGATACGCAGTATTTT. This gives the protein CASSLAVRSLEDTQYF.

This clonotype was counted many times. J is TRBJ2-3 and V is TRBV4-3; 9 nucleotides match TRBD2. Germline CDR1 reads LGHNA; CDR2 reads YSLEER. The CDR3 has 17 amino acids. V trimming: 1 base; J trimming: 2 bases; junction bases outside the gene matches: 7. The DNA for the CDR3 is TGCGCCAGCAGCCAAGCATCGACTAGCGGAGTCACAGATACGCAGTATTTT. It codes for CASSQASTSGVTDTQYF.

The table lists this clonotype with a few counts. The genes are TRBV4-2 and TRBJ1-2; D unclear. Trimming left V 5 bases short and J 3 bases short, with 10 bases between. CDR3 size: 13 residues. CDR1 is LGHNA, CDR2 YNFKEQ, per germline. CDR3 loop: CASSDPGYYGYTF. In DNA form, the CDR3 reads TGTGCCAGCAGCGACCCCGGCTACTATGGCTACACCTTC.

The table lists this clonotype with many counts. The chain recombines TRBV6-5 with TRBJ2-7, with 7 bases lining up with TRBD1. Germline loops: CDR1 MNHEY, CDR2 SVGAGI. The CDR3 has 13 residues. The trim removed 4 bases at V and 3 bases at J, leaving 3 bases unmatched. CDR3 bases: TGTGCCAGCAGTTCGAGACAGGGCTACGAGCAGTACTTC. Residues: CASSSRQGYEQYF.

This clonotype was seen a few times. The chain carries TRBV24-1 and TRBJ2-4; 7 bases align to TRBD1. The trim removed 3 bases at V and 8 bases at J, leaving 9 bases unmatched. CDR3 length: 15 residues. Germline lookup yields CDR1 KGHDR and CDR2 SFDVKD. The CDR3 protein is CATSDRRQGVDIQYF. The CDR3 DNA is TGTGCCACCAGTGATCGGCGACAGGGTGTAGACATTCAGTACTTC.

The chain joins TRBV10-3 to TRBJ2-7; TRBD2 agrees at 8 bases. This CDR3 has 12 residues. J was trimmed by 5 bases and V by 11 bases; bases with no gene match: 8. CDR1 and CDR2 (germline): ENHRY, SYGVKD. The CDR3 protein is CASSSGVNEQYF. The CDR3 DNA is TGTGCCTCCAGTAGCGGGGTGAACGAGCAGTACTTC.

CDR3 region: CASRAGTPYGYTF. The CDR3 coding sequence is TGTGCCAGCAGGGCCGGGACCCCATATGGCTACACCTTC. The chain links TRBV12-3 or TRBV12-4 to TRBJ1-2; a weak D match, TRBD1 (5 bases). The germline V and J ends were trimmed by 6 bases and 5 bases, with 13 bases remaining between them. CDR3 length: 13 amino acids.

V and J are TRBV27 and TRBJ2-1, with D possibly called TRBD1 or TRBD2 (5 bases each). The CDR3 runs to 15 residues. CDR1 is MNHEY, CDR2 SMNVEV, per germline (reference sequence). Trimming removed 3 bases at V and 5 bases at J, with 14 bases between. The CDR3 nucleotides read TGTGCCAGCAGTTTGGGGGTGGGGGTAGACAATGAGCAGTTCTTC. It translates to CASSLGVGVDNEQFF.